This T cell receptor beta chain was found in a study of cytomegalovirus exposure and HLA in healthy donors. Each donor was healthy, and each was a bone marrow donor. Study findings and constraints: It was reported that TCR beta sequences correctly inferred the HLA-A and HLA-B alleles for most subjects. Researchers left out some V segments, among them TRBV6-2 and TRBV6-3, as indistinguishable.

Details on this clone: The target antigen is unknown.

Primers for the PCR totalled 60 Vbeta and 13 Jbeta. Profiling relied on immunoSEQ multiplex PCR, and the TCRdb table lists in-frame clones only, not all of them. The repertoire includes some 69,000 clones, approximately 80% of them detected once, and 2.5% to 3.5% sits in the top ten. Trimming left V 4 bases short and J 5 bases short, with 8 bases between. Germline values: CDR1 LGHNA, CDR2 YSLEER. The CDR3 runs to 12 residues. This clonotype was sampled from a woman in her 30s in good health and CMV-seronegative. This chain connects TRBV4-3 to TRBJ1-2; possible D gene TRBD1, 6 bases. Sequencing was carried out using PBMCs. The CDR3 sequence is CASSRDKYGYTF. The DNA for the CDR3 is TGCGCCAGCAGCCGGGACAAATATGGCTACACCTTC.